This T cell receptor (beta chain) was recovered during a study of beta chain features in type 1 diabetes. Findings and limits, study-wide: Type 1 diabetes patients had VDJ junctions that carried fewer insertions and more deletions. Within each of all four CD4+ subsets, Type 1 diabetes patients had TCRB CDR3s that were moderately but significantly shorter.

This clone was counted only a few times. The antigen remains undetermined. The CDR3 contains 13 residues. The V gene lost 6 bases and the J gene lost 3 bases, with 14 bases spanning the gap. Germline V gene sequence: CDR1 GTSNPN, CDR2 SVGIG (reference sequence). What was sequenced were expressed TCRB transcripts, since all of the isolated RNA had been reverse transcribed. Produced via immunoSEQ multiplex PCR; TCRdb's table is partial and in-frame only. This table holds nearly 700,000 clones, 10% to 15% found once. Populations obtained by sorting all exceeded 95% purity. V and J are TRBV30 and TRBJ1-2; a weak D match, TRBD1 (5 bases). Sequencing was carried out using naive CD4+ T cells from blood. This receptor was taken from a man aged 18 to 35 with type 1 diabetes. This chain's CDR3 is CACPKRGHYGYTF. The CDR3, as DNA: TGTGCCTGTCCCAAAAGGGGCCACTATGGCTACACCTTC.